The 30 T cell receptor beta chains in this list originate from one sample, sequenced in a study of identical twins. MiXCR was run by TCRdb on the 5' RACE reads, yielding one entry per CDR3 protein. There are about 550,000 distinct CDR3 sequences in the sample; about 22% occur only once, and around 0.47% lies in the top ten. The same sample was also used in a study of yellow fever vaccine responses in identical twins.

Sequenced: CD4+ T cells sorted from blood. The receptors were gathered from a woman in her late teens or twenties in good health.

The chain has TRBV20-1 and TRBJ2-3; 9 bases line up with TRBD2. CDR3 size: 13 residues. With 7 bases clipped from V and 6 bases from J, the junction kept 8 bases outside the gene matches. Germline-derived CDR1 and CDR2 are DFQATT and SNEGSKA (reference sequence). CDR3 coding DNA: TGCAGTGGGGCTAGCGGGGTGTTCGATACGCAGTATTTT. Translated: CSGASGVFDTQYF.

This clonotype has a handful of counts. The chain is built from TRBV15 and TRBJ1-6; weak D call: TRBD1 (5 bases). This CDR3 comprises 15 residues. Germline values: CDR1 LNHNV, CDR2 YYDKDF (reference sequence). The V end was cut by 3 bases, the J end by 7 bases, with 13 bases between. CDR3 DNA sequence: TGTGCCACCAGCAGCACCGGGACCGAAAATTCACCCCTCCACTTT. Amino acid sequence: CATSSTGTENSPLHF.

The CDR3 loop is CASSLSGGGGGDEQFF. In DNA form, the CDR3 reads TGTGCCAGCAGCCTGAGCGGGGGAGGGGGCGGGGATGAGCAGTTCTTC. The V gene is TRBV4-2, the J gene TRBJ2-1; maybe TRBD2 (8 bases). Trimming left V 4 bases short and J 8 bases short, with 21 bases between. Germline V gene sequence: CDR1 LGHNA, CDR2 YNFKEQ. The CDR3 has 16 amino acids.

The CDR3 sequence is CASSETRLAGGNEQFF. In nucleotides, the CDR3 is TGCGCCAGCAGTGAGACCAGACTAGCGGGGGGGAATGAGCAGTTCTTC. This chain uses TRBV10-2 with TRBJ2-1, with TRBD2 matching over 14 bases. The V segment lost 2 bases and the J segment 7 bases; nucleotides outside the gene matches: 4. CDR3 length: 16 amino acids. Germline CDR1 is WSHSY and CDR2 is SAAADI.

This chain connects TRBV20-1 to TRBJ1-5; D is possibly TRBD1 (5 bases). Trimming shortened V by 3 bases and J by 0 bases, and 18 bases separated the two germline ends. Germline lookup yields CDR1 DFQATT and CDR2 SNEGSKA (reference sequence). The CDR3 spans 17 residues. The CDR3 is CSASPGIIYPSNQPQHF. The CDR3 coding sequence is TGCAGTGCTAGTCCAGGGATAATTTATCCTAGCAATCAGCCCCAGCATTTT.

Only a few counts were recorded for this clonotype. The genes are TRBV2 and TRBJ2-1, with 9 bases that match TRBD2. The J segment lost 4 bases and the V segment lost 5 bases, leaving 9 bases of the junction unmatched. This CDR3 contains 16 residues. The germline gives CDR1 SNHLY, CDR2 FYNNEI. CDR3 protein: CASSKDGLAPYNEQFF. The CDR3 nucleotides read TGTGCCAGCAGTAAAGATGGACTAGCGCCTTACAATGAGCAGTTCTTC.

This clonotype was found many times. The CDR3 sequence is CAIGRNVGVNEQFF. CDR3 nucleotides: TGTGCCATCGGTAGGAATGTAGGAGTCAATGAGCAGTTCTTC. This chain uses TRBV10-3 with TRBJ2-1; no firm D call. CDR1 is ENHRY and CDR2 is SYGVKD in the germline V gene. There are 14 residues in the CDR3. V gave up 8 bases and J gave up 6 bases, with 17 bases separating them.

The chain joins TRBV6-2 or TRBV6-3 to TRBJ2-3, with D possibly being TRBD2 (6 bases). Between the trimmed V and J ends, which lost 6 bases and 10 bases, there was a span of 14 bases. Germline V gene lookup returns CDR1 MNHEY and CDR2 SVGEGT. The CDR3 has 12 residues. The CDR3 bases are TGTGCCAGCAGGCCTCCGGGACTGCCGCAGTATTTT. It translates to CASRPPGLPQYF.

The chain couples TRBV6-1 to TRBJ2-5; 14 nucleotides line up with TRBD2. This CDR3 is built from 15 residues. Germline V gene sequence: CDR1 MNHNS, CDR2 SASEGT. After removal of 7 bases from V and 5 bases from J, the junction contained 6 bases not matched to a gene. The CDR3 nucleotides read TGTGCCAGCATCGGGACTAGCGGGAGTGGGGAGACCCAGTACTTC. It encodes CASIGTSGSGETQYF.

This clonotype was recorded a few times. The chain uses TRBV12-3 or TRBV12-4 and TRBJ2-1; no clear D. This CDR3 contains 15 residues. Trimming pared 6 bases from V and 6 bases from J, leaving 18 bases between. The CDR3 loop is CASSHDTFLPNEQFF. The CDR3 region has the DNA TGTGCCAGCAGCCACGACACCTTCCTGCCCAATGAGCAGTTCTTC.

V is TRBV12-3 or TRBV12-4 and J is TRBJ1-2; D gene ambiguous. The CDR3 sequence is 12 residues long. Trimming pared 3 bases from V and 5 bases from J, leaving 7 bases between. The CDR3 nucleotides are TGTGCCAGCAGTTTGACGGAGTATGGCTACACCTTC. Its translation is CASSLTEYGYTF.

This clonotype was counted only a few times. The chain employs TRBV20-1 and TRBJ2-1; D gene uncertain. Germline V lookup: CDR1 DFQATT, CDR2 SNEGSKA (reference sequence). The CDR3 has 14 residues. V lost 1 base, J lost 4 bases, and 11 bases lay in between. The CDR3 is CSARGLGAYNEQFF. CDR3 DNA: TGCAGTGCTAGAGGGCTAGGAGCGTACAATGAGCAGTTCTTC.

J is TRBJ2-1 and V is TRBV14, with D maybe TRBD2 (5 bases). CDR1 and CDR2 from the germline V gene are SGHDN and FVKESK. Trimming removed 3 bases at V and 2 bases at J, with 11 bases between. The CDR3 is made up of 15 amino acids. The CDR3 nucleotides are TGTGCCAGCAGCCATGCGGGTCCAACCTACAATGAGCAGTTCTTC. Translating it yields CASSHAGPTYNEQFF.

The gene calls are TRBV12-3 or TRBV12-4 and TRBJ1-1; D is undetermined. The CDR3 runs 13 residues. V lost 3 bases and J lost 1, with 6 bases in between. DNA for the CDR3: TGTGCCAGCAGTTTCATACGGAACACTGAAGCTTTCTTT. This translates into CASSFIRNTEAFF.

This clonotype was seen only a few times. The chain employs TRBV29-1 and TRBJ2-3, with 8 bases matching TRBD2. This CDR3 has 16 residues. The junction had 14 bases not matched to a gene; V was cut back by 1 base and J by 8 bases. Germline lookup yields CDR1 SQVTM and CDR2 ANQGSEA. This chain's CDR3 is CSVEGEAGAVQGTQYF. The CDR3 DNA reads as TGCAGCGTTGAAGGGGAAGCGGGAGCGGTTCAGGGTACGCAGTATTTT.

The V and J genes are TRBV3-1 and TRBJ2-6; TRBD2 aligns across 8 bases. The CDR3 is 18 amino acids. CDR1 is LGHDT, CDR2 YNNKEL, per germline (reference sequence). V dropped 1 base and J dropped 1; count of bases not matched to a gene: 6. The CDR3 region is CASSQGTSLLSGANVLTF. The CDR3 bases are TGTGCCAGCAGCCAAGGGACTAGCCTCCTTTCTGGGGCCAACGTCCTGACTTTC. Combining the CDR3 with reference TRBV3-1 and TRBJ2-6 gives the whole variable domain DTAVSQTPKYLVTQMGNDKSIKCEQNLGHDTMYWYKQDSKKFLKIMFSYNNKELIINETVPNRFSPKSPDKAHLNLHINSLELGDSAVYFCASSQGTSLLSGANVLTFGAGSRLTVL.

J is TRBJ2-7 and V is TRBV18; 15 bases line up with TRBD2. The V gene's germline CDR1 is KGHSH and CDR2 LQKENI. CDR3 length equals 14 residues. V was pared by 8 bases and J by 4 bases, with 3 bases of the junction left unmatched. The CDR3 reads CASRGLAGGYEQYF. CDR3 in DNA: TGTGCCAGCCGGGGACTAGCGGGAGGTTACGAGCAGTACTTC.

This clonotype has at least ten counts. The chain uses TRBV6-1 and TRBJ1-5, with D perhaps TRBD1 (5 bases). Germline loops: CDR1 MNHNS, CDR2 SASEGT. The germline V and J ends were trimmed by 6 bases and 7 bases, with 16 bases remaining between them. This CDR3 spans 14 amino acids. In nucleotides, the CDR3 is TGTGCCAGCAGAAAGGCAGGGAATGAACAGCCCCAGCATTTT. This sequence encodes CASRKAGNEQPQHF.

V usage is TRBV12-3 or TRBV12-4 and J usage is TRBJ2-3; TRBD2 matches at 8 bases. Unmatched junction bases numbered 13, after V lost 5 bases and J lost 9 bases. The CDR3 is 15 amino acids. The CDR3 DNA reads TGTGCCAGCAGTCTAACCCCTAAGACGGGAGGGACGCAGTATTTT. It yields the protein CASSLTPKTGGTQYF.

This chain connects TRBV20-1 to TRBJ1-6; 7 positions agree with TRBD1. CDR3 length: 12 amino acids. Per the germline V gene, CDR1 is DFQATT and CDR2 is SNEGSKA (reference sequence). The V segment lost 4 bases and the J segment 12 bases; nucleotides outside the gene matches: 6. In DNA form, the CDR3 reads TGCAGTGCTACAAAACAGGGGCAACCCCTCCACTTT. Its protein product is CSATKQGQPLHF.

This sequence joins TRBV24-1 and TRBJ2-1; no clear D. CDR3 length: 13 residues. V dropped 1 base and J dropped 5 bases, with 5 bases sitting between them. The germline V gene encodes CDR1 KGHDR and CDR2 SFDVKD. The CDR3 loop is CATSDFMDNEQFF. The CDR3 DNA sequence: TGTGCCACCAGTGATTTCATGGACAATGAGCAGTTCTTC.

This clonotype was recorded at least ten times. CDR3 protein: CASSSQDRGKNQPQHF. CDR3 nucleotides: TGTGCCAGCAGTTCCCAGGACAGGGGTAAAAATCAGCCCCAGCATTTT. The rearrangement links TRBV12-3 or TRBV12-4 to TRBJ1-5; 9 bases are shared with TRBD1. Trimming at V came to 4 bases and at J to 4 bases, leaving 8 bases not matched to a gene. The CDR3 extends over 16 amino acids.

This clonotype was seen a few times. The V and J genes are TRBV24-1 and TRBJ2-3, with 8 bases that match TRBD2. The length of the CDR3 is 15 residues. V dropped 5 bases and J dropped 1; count of bases not matched to a gene: 4. Germline CDR1 reads KGHDR; CDR2 reads SFDVKD. The CDR3 sequence: CATSGGLGRTDTQYF. The CDR3 nucleotides are TGTGCCACCAGTGGGGGACTAGGACGCACAGATACGCAGTATTTT.

V and J are TRBV2 and TRBJ2-3; TRBD2 is a possible D gene (6 bases). The V and J ends lost 7 bases and 1 base respectively, with 15 bases between them. CDR3 length: 15 residues. Germline loops: CDR1 SNHLY, CDR2 FYNNEI. The CDR3 sequence: CASTNWRAGTDTQYF. DNA for the CDR3: TGTGCCAGCACTAATTGGAGGGCCGGCACAGATACGCAGTATTTT.

This clonotype was counted only a few times. The chain has TRBV6-2 or TRBV6-3 and TRBJ2-1, with 11 nucleotides matching TRBD2. The germline V gene has CDR1 MNHEY and CDR2 SVGEGT. Trimming removed 0 bases from V and 9 bases from J; junction bases left unmatched: 10. This CDR3 has 17 residues. CDR3 bases: TGTGCCAGCAGTTACTCGAGGTTCCCTAGCGGGAGGAGTGAGCAGTTCTTC. This gives the protein CASSYSRFPSGRSEQFF.

V usage is TRBV9 and J usage is TRBJ2-3; 10 nucleotides line up with TRBD2. Germline V lookup: CDR1 SGDLS, CDR2 YYNGEE. The CDR3 is 19 residues long. Trimming cost V 0 bases and J 5 bases; bases outside gene matches: 15. CDR3 in DNA: TGTGCCAGCAGCGTAGGTTCGCCTAGCGGGAGTTGGAGAGGAGATACGCAGTATTTT. It yields the protein CASSVGSPSGSWRGDTQYF.

The chain has TRBV29-1 and TRBJ1-2; D gene uncertain. Germline V gene sequence: CDR1 SQVTM, CDR2 ANQGSEA. CDR3 length: 15 residues. V was trimmed by 4 bases and J by 2 bases, leaving 17 bases between them. The CDR3 region is CSVGPSAEPNYGYTF. In DNA form, the CDR3 reads TGCAGCGTTGGGCCGTCGGCAGAACCGAACTATGGCTACACCTTC.

This clonotype appeared a few times. The V and J genes are TRBV12-3 or TRBV12-4 and TRBJ1-5; no clear D. This CDR3 comprises 12 residues. V lost 0 bases and J lost 6, with 3 bases in between. The CDR3, as DNA: TGTGCCAGCAGTTTAGCGCCTCAGCCCCAGCATTTT. This encodes CASSLAPQPQHF.

This clonotype was observed a handful of times. The CDR3 DNA reads as TGTGCCAGCAGCTTGGGTAGGGCCCCCGGCGGGGAGCTGTTTTTT. Translating it yields CASSLGRAPGGELFF. The rearrangement links TRBV5-5 to TRBJ2-2, with unresolved D. Germline lookup yields CDR1 SGHKS and CDR2 YYEKEE (reference sequence). The V end lost 0 bases, the J end lost 7 bases, and 13 bases lay between the germline ends. The CDR3 extends over 15 amino acids. The entire variable domain, with the rest obtained from reference TRBV5-5 and TRBJ2-2, is as follows: DAGVTQSPTHLIKTRGQQVTLRCSPISGHKSVSWYQQVLGQGPQFIFQYYEKEERGRGNFPDRFSARQFPNYSSELNVNALLLGDSALYLCASSLGRAPGGELFFGEGSRLTVL.

This clonotype was found a few times. The V and J genes are TRBV20-1 and TRBJ2-1, with a possible D match to TRBD1 (6 bases). Germline V gene lookup returns CDR1 DFQATT and CDR2 SNEGSKA (reference sequence). Trimming took off 0 bases at V and 3 bases at J, with 9 bases between the two ends. This CDR3 region has 14 residues. The CDR3 DNA is TGCAGTGCTAGAGAAGGGACAAACTACAATGAGCAGTTCTTC. It yields the protein CSAREGTNYNEQFF.